What follows are 26 T cell receptor beta chains derived from one specimen sequenced in a study of shared clonotypes between healthy human individuals. The protocol was immunoSEQ multiplex PCR, while the TCRdb copy is restricted to in-frame clones and leaves out a portion. The sample lists about 460,000 clones, roughly 80% occurring once. Sequences were obtained from PBMCs. These receptors originate from a woman between 35 and 50 years old in good health. Some clones in this sample may be carry-over from other donors' samples.

This chain joins TRBV5-4 and TRBJ2-5; no firm D call. The CDR3 is 12 residues long. V shed 1 base and J shed 4 bases, with 5 bases lying between them. CDR1 is SGHNT and CDR2 is YYREEE in the germline V gene (reference sequence). This CDR3 reads CASSLRGETQYF. Written as DNA, the CDR3 is TGTGCCAGCAGCTTGCGTGGAGAGACCCAGTACTTC. Looking up the rest from reference TRBV5-4 and TRBJ2-5 gives the full variable domain: ETGVTQSPTHLIKTRGQQVTLRCSSQSGHNTVSWYQQALGQGPQFIFQYYREEENGRGNFPPRFSGLQFPNYSSELNVNALELDDSALYLCASSLRGETQYFGPGTRLLVL.

The sample holds many counts of this clone. This chain joins TRBV29-1 and TRBJ2-3; D may be TRBD2 (6 bases). The CDR3 is 13 residues long. The germline V gene has CDR1 SQVTM and CDR2 ANQGSEA. V lost 4 bases to trimming and J lost 1 base, with 9 bases between them. The CDR3 sequence: CSVGWGGTDTQYF. The CDR3, as DNA: TGCAGCGTTGGATGGGGGGGCACAGATACGCAGTATTTT.

The rearrangement joins TRBV19 to TRBJ2-6; D possibly corresponds to TRBD2 (6 bases). The CDR3 contains 15 residues. Germline V lookup: CDR1 LNHDA, CDR2 SQIVND (reference sequence). The V gene lost 6 bases and the J gene lost 0 bases, with 9 bases spanning the gap. CDR3 region: CASREGGSGANVLTF. The CDR3 DNA is TGTGCCAGTAGGGAGGGTGGCTCTGGGGCCAACGTCCTGACTTTC.

The genes are TRBV28 and TRBJ1-1; no clear D. V was trimmed by 1 base and J by 7 bases, leaving 10 bases between them. CDR1 is MDHEN and CDR2 is SYDVKM in the germline V gene. The CDR3 has 13 residues. The CDR3 loop is CASSLSTAGEAFF. In nucleotides, the CDR3 is TGTGCCAGCAGTTTATCGACGGCGGGTGAAGCTTTCTTT.

About this clone itself: A far larger clone is off by one base, so a read error is likely. The same CDR3 can be traced to other DNA sequences in this sample. The chain has TRBV28 and TRBJ1-1; D not resolved. Germline V gene data show CDR1 as MDHEN and CDR2 as SYDVKM. The CDR3 consists of 14 residues. V gave up 1 base and J gave up 5 bases, with 11 bases separating them. CDR3 in DNA: TGTGCCAGCAGTTTATCACACGGGAGTACTGAAGCTTTCTTT. Translating gives CASSLSHGSTEAFF.

Comments on this clone: A far larger clone is a single base away, which makes a read error likely. V is TRBV5-1 and J is TRBJ2-2; no clear D gene. Germline V lookup: CDR1 SGHRS, CDR2 YFSETQ. V was clipped by 0 bases and J by 7 bases, with 10 bases between them. This CDR3 has 14 residues. The CDR3 nucleotides are TGCGCCAGCAGCTTGGCCGATAGCATCGGGGAGCTGTTTTTT. Translation: CASSLADSIGELFF.

This clone was seen repeatedly, ten times or more. The chain carries TRBV7-2 and TRBJ2-7; 9 bases agree with TRBD2. Losses at the gene ends were 5 bases for V and 1 base for J; bases not matched to a gene: 3. Germline V CDR1 and CDR2: SGHTA, FQGNSA. CDR3 size: 14 residues. CDR3 in DNA: TGTGCCAGCAGCCGAGCGGGAGGATCCTACGAGCAGTACTTC. Translated: CASSRAGGSYEQYF.

This clone was seen a single time. The J gene is TRBJ2-1, the V gene TRBV30, with 8 bases fitting TRBD1. This CDR3 comprises 13 residues. Germline V gives CDR1 GTSNPN, CDR2 SVGIG (reference sequence). V lost 5 bases, J lost 8 bases, and 8 bases stayed unmatched. The CDR3 sequence: CAWGWDRRYEQFF. CDR3 nucleotide sequence: TGTGCCTGGGGGTGGGACAGGAGGTATGAGCAGTTCTTC.

This rearrangement joins TRBV19 to TRBJ1-1; D gene uncertain. V was clipped by 5 bases and J by 0 bases, with 4 bases between them. Germline V lookup: CDR1 LNHDA, CDR2 SQIVND (reference sequence). CDR3 size: 12 residues. The CDR3 DNA reads as TGTGCCAGTAGTGCTATGAACACTGAAGCTTTCTTT. Residues: CASSAMNTEAFF.

The chain links TRBV10-2 to TRBJ2-7; TRBD2 matches 12 bases. The CDR3 totals 14 residues. Losses at the gene ends were 7 bases for V and 2 bases for J; bases not matched to a gene: 3. From germline, CDR1 is WSHSY and CDR2 SAAADI. CDR3 loop: CASKLAGGPYEQYF. For the CDR3, the DNA is TGCGCCAGCAAACTAGCGGGGGGCCCCTACGAGCAGTACTTC.

This chain links TRBV5-4 with TRBJ2-5, with TRBD1 identical over 8 bases. The last part of the DNA fits TRBJ2-7 better; the J call may be wrong. Per the germline V gene, CDR1 is SGHNT and CDR2 is YYREEE (reference sequence). The CDR3 runs to 15 residues. The CDR3 loop reads CASSPYRGLPYEQYF. The DNA of the CDR3 is TGTGCCAGCAGCCCTTACAGGGGGTTACCCTACGAGCAGTACTTC.

The V gene is TRBV18, the J gene TRBJ2-5, with D perhaps TRBD1 or TRBD2 (6 bases each). The ends were cut back, 2 bases at V and 1 base at J, with 11 bases in the middle. Germline-derived CDR1 and CDR2 are KGHSH and LQKENI. The CDR3 contains 15 residues. The CDR3 sequence: CASSPRGVSQETQYF. The CDR3, as DNA: TGTGCCAGCTCACCAAGGGGGGTCAGCCAAGAGACCCAGTACTTC.

This clone was counted a few times. V is TRBV30 and J is TRBJ2-1; 7 bases align to TRBD2. The ends lost 2 bases at V and 3 bases at J; junction bases unmatched: 1. The CDR3 contains 13 residues. CDR1 GTSNPN and CDR2 SVGIG come from the germline V gene (reference sequence). CDR3 coding DNA: TGTGCCTGGAGTAGCGGGGACTACAATGAGCAGTTCTTC. Amino acids: CAWSSGDYNEQFF.

Only a few counts were recorded for this clone. V is TRBV5-1 and J is TRBJ2-1; possibly TRBD1 for D (5 bases). The CDR3 runs to 15 residues. Germline V gene lookup returns CDR1 SGHRS and CDR2 YFSETQ. The germline V and J ends were trimmed by 4 bases and 7 bases, with 18 bases remaining between them. CDR3 amino acids: CASSMDTSRRNEQFF. CDR3 DNA: TGCGCCAGCAGCATGGACACCTCCCGAAGGAATGAGCAGTTCTTC.

This clone has a single count. The rearrangement joins TRBV28 to TRBJ2-7; 9 positions match TRBD1. V lost 3 bases and J lost 4; bases outside the gene matches: 4. Germline loops: CDR1 MDHEN, CDR2 SYDVKM. CDR3 length: 14 amino acids. In nucleotides, the CDR3 is TGTGCCAGCAGTTTCGGGACAGGGACTTACGAGCAGTACTTC. Translation gives CASSFGTGTYEQYF. Complete variable domain (other parts from reference TRBV28 and TRBJ2-7): DVKVTQSSRYLVKRTGEKVFLECVQDMDHENMFWYRQDPGLGLRLIYFSYDVKMKEKGDIPEGYSVSREKKERFSLILESASTNQTSMYLCASSFGTGTYEQYFGPGTRLTVT.

The chain uses TRBV7-8 and TRBJ2-6; D is uncertain. There are 17 residues in the CDR3. Looked up from germline, CDR1 is SGHVS and CDR2 is FQNEAQ. V gave up 1 base and J gave up 0 bases, with 10 bases separating them. CDR3 sequence: CASSLGILSSGANVLTF. The CDR3 DNA sequence: TGTGCCAGCAGCTTAGGAATCCTGTCCTCTGGGGCCAACGTCCTGACTTTC.

The chain recombines TRBV29-1 with TRBJ2-7, with D tentatively TRBD2 (5 bases). From germline, CDR1 is SQVTM and CDR2 ANQGSEA. This CDR3 has 12 residues. Trimming left V 4 bases short and J 3 bases short, with 10 bases between. The CDR3 DNA sequence: TGCAGCGTTGTGGAGGATATCTACGAGCAGTACTTC. Protein sequence: CSVVEDIYEQYF.

For this clone: This is likely an artifact of a read error, given a far larger clone one base away. This sequence joins TRBV28 and TRBJ1-5, with unresolved D. Germline CDR1 is MDHEN and CDR2 is SYDVKM. This CDR3 contains 12 residues. CDR3 in DNA: TGTGCCTGCAGTCTGAGCCTGCAGCCCCAGCATTTT. This gives the protein CACSLSLQPQHF.

The chain is built from TRBV14 and TRBJ2-5, with D possibly being TRBD1 or TRBD2 (5 bases each). Trimming cost V 3 bases and J 8 bases, with 10 bases left between them. CDR1 SGHDN and CDR2 FVKESK come from the germline V gene. This CDR3 contains 12 residues. CDR3 bases: TGTGCCAGCAGCCACCATGGGGGAACCCAGTACTTC. This translates into CASSHHGGTQYF.

The chain employs TRBV18 and TRBJ2-7; D may be TRBD1 or TRBD2 (5 bases each). The V gene lost 3 bases and the J gene lost 6 bases, with 15 bases spanning the gap. CDR3 length equals 14 residues. Germline V lookup: CDR1 KGHSH, CDR2 LQKENI. CDR3 coding DNA: TGTGCCAGCTCACCGGGACGCCTGTTCCTCGAGCAGTACTTC. It yields the protein CASSPGRLFLEQYF.

This chain links TRBV5-6 with TRBJ1-5, with D perhaps TRBD1 (5 bases). This CDR3 has 17 residues. The germline V gene encodes CDR1 SGHDT and CDR2 YYEEEE. The ends were cut back, 2 bases at V and 0 bases at J, with 15 bases in the middle. The CDR3 is CASSFGTEHHSNQPQHF. In nucleotides, the CDR3 is TGTGCCAGCAGCTTCGGGACGGAGCATCATAGCAATCAGCCCCAGCATTTT.

The sample holds many counts of this clone. The same CDR3 is also encoded by other DNA sequences in this sample. The J gene is TRBJ2-7, the V gene TRBV18, with 12 bases identical to TRBD2. The CDR3 runs 17 residues. From germline, CDR1 is KGHSH and CDR2 LQKENI. V dropped 6 bases and J dropped 3; count of bases not matched to a gene: 12. The CDR3 reads CASSPGAGLAGIYEQYF. Here the CDR3 DNA reads TGTGCCAGCTCCCCGGGGGCAGGACTAGCGGGAATCTACGAGCAGTACTTC.

The table lists this clone with a few counts. This sequence joins TRBV28 and TRBJ1-5; D is undetermined. V lost 6 bases to trimming and J lost 4 bases, with 13 bases between them. The CDR3 consists of 14 residues. Germline CDR1 is MDHEN and CDR2 is SYDVKM. CDR3 DNA: TGTGCCAGCAGCCCTCAGACGGGGAATCAGCCCCAGCATTTT. It translates to CASSPQTGNQPQHF.

This rearrangement joins TRBV25-1 to TRBJ2-1; perhaps TRBD1 as D (6 bases). The germline gives CDR1 MGHDK, CDR2 SYGVNS. The V end lost 8 bases, the J end lost 1 base, and 18 bases lay between the germline ends. The CDR3 loop spans 16 amino acids. The CDR3, as DNA: TGTGCCAGCCAGGGGTTCGGGGAACGGTCCTACAATGAGCAGTTCTTC. Encoded protein: CASQGFGERSYNEQFF.

The chain uses TRBV7-3 and TRBJ2-6; D is unresolved. The germline V gene encodes CDR1 SGHTA and CDR2 FQGTGA. This CDR3 contains 15 residues. V was shortened by 5 bases and J by 0 bases, with 8 bases between the two germline ends. This chain's CDR3 is CASSLVGSGANVLTF. As DNA, the CDR3 is TGTGCCAGCAGCCTGGTCGGCTCTGGGGCCAACGTCCTGACTTTC.

The chain employs TRBV18 and TRBJ2-1; 11 nucleotides align to TRBD1. The germline CDR1 and CDR2 sequences are KGHSH and LQKENI. The CDR3 runs 15 residues. Trimming removed 6 bases from V and 7 bases from J; junction bases left unmatched: 8. CDR3 in DNA: TGTGCCAGCTCTTCAGGGACAGGGGGAAGGAATGAGCAGTTCTTC. Its translation is CASSSGTGGRNEQFF.